What follows are 25 T cell receptor delta chains derived from one specimen sequenced in a study of gamma-delta chains in newborns, infants, children. TCRdb re-called clones from the reads using CATT. The sample lists roughly 4,000 delta-chain clones; approximately 40% were seen once. Source: blood, taken at week 6. All receptors derive from a child who was a newborn, infant or young child, either healthy, febrile or measles-vaccinated (not recorded which).

The CDR3 spells CACDTLGGYAYTDKLIF. For the CDR3, the DNA is TGTGCCTGTGACACTCTTGGGGGATACGCGTACACCGATAAACTCATCTTT. This chain links TRDV2 with TRDJ1; 11 nucleotides align to TRDD3. CDR3 size: 17 residues. J lost 0 bases, V lost 1 base, and 6 bases had no gene match. Germline CDR1 GEAIGNYY, CDR2 EKD.

The chain is built from TRDV1 and TRDJ1; the match to TRDD3 covers 13 bases. This CDR3 spans 27 amino acids. Germline V gives CDR1 TSWWSYY, CDR2 QGS. J was trimmed by 1 base and V by 1 base; bases with no gene match: 33. The CDR3 DNA reads TGTGCTCTTGGGGAACCCAAAGTATGGCCGTCCGATATTTACTGGGGGATACGCGGATATTTCACCGATAAACTCATCTTT. This encodes CALGEPKVWPSDIYWGIRGYFTDKLIF.

This clone has just a few counts. This chain joins TRDV1 and TRDJ1; 12 nucleotides match TRDD3. The CDR3 has 20 amino acids. With V trimmed by 2 bases and J by 3 bases, 16 bases remained unmatched. Germline V gene sequence: CDR1 TSWWSYY, CDR2 QGS. The DNA for the CDR3 is TGTGCTCTTGGGGAAAGATGGTACGAACTGGGGGATACCAAGTCCGATAAACTCATCTTT. Amino acid sequence: CALGERWYELGDTKSDKLIF.

The V gene is TRDV1, the J gene TRDJ1; 11 nucleotides agree with TRDD3. The V and J ends lost 3 bases and 0 bases, in that order; junction bases with no gene match: 39. Germline V lookup: CDR1 TSWWSYY, CDR2 QGS. CDR3 length: 28 residues. CDR3 sequence (DNA): TGTGCTCTTGGGGAGCCCAAAGTAGGCCTCTCACCCCCCGAATGGAACTGGGGGATAATTGGAAACACCGATAAACTCATCTTT. The encoded protein is CALGEPKVGLSPPEWNWGIIGNTDKLIF.

To note about this clone: Possible read error: a much larger clone is one base away. The chain joins TRDV2 to TRDJ3; TRDD3 aligns across 7 bases. Germline values: CDR1 GEAIGNYY, CDR2 EKD. This CDR3 has 19 amino acids. In DNA, the CDR3 is TGTGCCTGTGACAGTACTGGGGCTATACCCTCCTGGGACGCCCGACAGATGTTTTTC. Translated, it gives CACDSTGAIPSWDARQMFF.

The CDR3 spells CAFSSTSYTPLGDAQTDKLIF. In nucleotides, the CDR3 is TGTGCCTTCTCCTCGACTTCCTACACACCCCTGGGGGATGCCCAGACCGATAAACTCATCTTT. The rearrangement uses TRDV3 and TRDJ1; possibly TRDD3 for D (9 bases). The CDR3 consists of 21 residues. Germline V lookup: CDR1 TVYSNPD, CDR2 GDNSRS (reference sequence). V lost 3 bases, J lost 2 bases, and 37 bases lay in between.

With regard to this clone: A read error is likely here: a far larger clone is one base away. The rearrangement joins TRDV1 to TRDJ1; 8 bases agree with TRDD3. Germline trimming cut 2 bases from V and 3 bases from J; bases unmatched to any gene: 8. CDR3 length: 16 amino acids. In germline, CDR1 is TSWWSYY, CDR2 QGS. The CDR3 spells CALGEKPTGGPDKLIF. In DNA form, the CDR3 reads TGTGCTCTTGGGGAAAAGCCCACTGGGGGGCCCGATAAACTCATCTTT.

In regard to this clone: A much larger clone differs by one base, so this may be a read error. This chain connects TRDV2 to TRDJ1; maybe TRDD3 (7 bases). Trimming took 3 bases from V and 10 from J, leaving 26 bases between them. This CDR3 spans 16 amino acids. Per germline, CDR1 GEAIGNYY and CDR2 EKD. CDR3 nucleotide sequence: TGTGCCTGTGACGGAATAGTACTGGGGAATGAAAATAGACTCATCTTT. This gives the protein CACDGIVLGNENRLIF.

CDR3 amino acids: CALGEPAFLGTGGPYTDKLIF. As DNA, the CDR3 is TGTGCTCTTGGGGAACCGGCCTTCCTCGGTACTGGGGGTCCGTACACCGATAAACTCATCTTT. The chain combines TRDV1 with TRDJ1; a weak D match, TRDD3 (8 bases). V was cut by 1 base and J by 0 bases, with 27 bases left in between. Germline V CDR1 and CDR2: TSWWSYY, QGS. The CDR3 is 21 amino acids.

As for this clone: One end of the junction is discordant with germline, which a read error may explain. The genes are TRDV2 and TRDJ3, with 10 nucleotides matching TRDD3. The germline gives CDR1 GEAIGNYY, CDR2 EKD. This CDR3 contains 20 residues. CDR3 loop: CACDTVKLGDSSWDTRRMFF. CDR3 coding DNA: TGTGCCTGTGACACCGTGAAACTGGGGGATTCCTCCTGGGACACCCGACGGATGTTTTTC.

This clone was detected only a few times. V is TRDV1 and J is TRDJ1; 7 bases line up with TRDD3. The ends lost 5 bases at V and 0 bases at J; junction bases unmatched: 12. CDR3 length equals 17 residues. Germline V gene data show CDR1 as TSWWSYY and CDR2 as QGS. CDR3: CALGLGGPSIYTDKLIF. For the CDR3, the DNA is TGTGCTCTTGGGCTGGGGGGGCCCTCCATATACACCGATAAACTCATCTTT.

In the case of this clone: Possible read error: a much larger clone is one base away. The rearrangement links TRDV2 to TRDJ3; 9 nucleotides line up with TRDD3. The CDR3 spans 19 residues. The germline CDR1 and CDR2 sequences are GEAIGNYY and EKD. CDR3: CACDTLGDYSSWDTRQVFF. CDR3 nucleotides: TGTGCCTGTGACACGCTGGGGGATTATAGCTCCTGGGACACCCGACAGGTGTTTTTC.

The rearrangement uses TRDV1 and TRDJ1; 9 bases line up with TRDD3. In germline, CDR1 is TSWWSYY, CDR2 QGS. The CDR3 contains 20 residues. J gave up 0 bases and V 1 base, and 15 bases lay outside the gene matches. The CDR3 here is CALGEPDTGGTSWYTDKLIF. The CDR3, as DNA: TGTGCTCTTGGGGAACCAGATACTGGGGGAACCTCTTGGTACACCGATAAACTCATCTTT.

The chain combines TRDV1 with TRDJ1, with D possibly being TRDD2 or TRDD3 (9 bases each). The germline V gene has CDR1 TSWWSYY and CDR2 QGS. CDR3 length: 20 amino acids. Trimming removed 2 bases from V and 2 bases from J, with 27 bases in between. CDR3 sequence: CALGENAPFLLTGGTDKLIF. The CDR3 nucleotides read TGTGCTCTTGGGGAAAATGCCCCCTTCCTACTGACTGGGGGAACCGATAAACTCATCTTT.

By sample fraction, this clone is medium-sized. The CDR3 region has the DNA TGTGCCTGTGACACACCTTCCTACTGGGGGGAACCCCGGTATGGCACCGATAAACTCATCTTT. This codes for CACDTPSYWGEPRYGTDKLIF. This chain connects TRDV2 to TRDJ1; D is perhaps TRDD2 (9 bases). The germline CDR1 and CDR2 sequences are GEAIGNYY and EKD. The V end was cut by 1 base, the J end by 1 base, with 30 bases between. CDR3 size: 21 residues.

The sample holds a few counts of this clone. The J gene is TRDJ1, the V gene TRDV1; weak D call: TRDD2 (7 bases). The CDR3 sequence is 18 residues long. From germline, CDR1 is TSWWSYY and CDR2 QGS. The ends were cut back, 0 bases at V and 7 bases at J, with 24 bases in the middle. The CDR3 bases are TGTGCTCTTGGGGAACTTTTCCTACAGGAGTGGGGGTTTTGTAAACTCATCTTT. Protein: CALGELFLQEWGFCKLIF.

This clone ranks as medium-sized (0.01 to 0.1%). This rearrangement joins TRDV1 to TRDJ1, with no clear D. V was trimmed by 5 bases and J by 4 bases, leaving 23 bases between them. The CDR3 consists of 17 residues. CDR1 is TSWWSYY and CDR2 is QGS in the germline V gene. CDR3 nucleotide sequence: TGTGCTCTTGGGAAGTCCCAAGGCTGGCTTTTTCTCGATAAACTCATCTTT. As protein: CALGKSQGWLFLDKLIF.

The chain is built from TRDV1 and TRDJ1, with 11 bases aligning to TRDD3. Trimming removed 0 bases from V and 7 bases from J; junction bases left unmatched: 19. The CDR3 is 20 residues long. Germline V gene data show CDR1 as TSWWSYY and CDR2 as QGS. CDR3 loop: CALGELWWDRHGWGIPKLIF. CDR3 nucleotides: TGTGCTCTTGGGGAACTGTGGTGGGACCGACATGGCTGGGGGATACCTAAACTCATCTTT.

The chain carries TRDV1 and TRDJ1; TRDD3 agrees at 12 bases. V lost 2 bases and J lost 0; bases outside the gene matches: 16. CDR3 size: 21 residues. Germline V gene sequence: CDR1 TSWWSYY, CDR2 QGS. CDR3 residues: CALGEKGFTYWGIQYTDKLIF. CDR3 nucleotides: TGTGCTCTTGGGGAAAAGGGCTTCACATACTGGGGGATACAGTACACCGATAAACTCATCTTT.

Remarks on this clone: The identical CDR3 is also encoded by other nucleotide sequences in the sample. CDR3 residues: CALGLTSSLDLGICELIF. DNA of the CDR3: TGTGCTCTTGGGCTAACTTCTTCCCTTGATCTGGGTATCTGCGAACTCATCTTT. The chain uses TRDV1 and TRDJ1, with D tentatively TRDD2 or TRDD3 (5 bases each). Trimming shortened V by 5 bases and J by 9 bases, and 31 bases separated the two germline ends. In germline, CDR1 is TSWWSYY, CDR2 QGS. The CDR3 has 18 residues.

As to this clone: The likely explanation is a read error, given a far larger clone one base away. The chain recombines TRDV2 with TRDJ2; the match to TRDD3 covers 11 bases. Trimming took 2 bases from V and 7 from J; bases not matched to a gene: 2. The CDR3 length is 14 residues. The V gene's germline CDR1 is GEAIGNYY and CDR2 EKD. CDR3 in DNA: TGTGCCTGTGACATACTGGGGGATATAGCACAACTCTTCTTT. Translated, it gives CACDILGDIAQLFF.

Points on this clone: With a far larger clone one base away, a read error is the likely cause. V and J are TRDV2 and TRDJ3; D unresolved. Germline loops: CDR1 GEAIGNYY, CDR2 EKD. This CDR3 comprises 13 residues. DNA of the CDR3: TGTGCCTGTGACACCTGGGACGCCCGACAGATGTTTTTC. As protein: CACDTWDARQMFF.

A remark on this clone: With a far larger clone one base away, a read error is the likely cause. The gene calls are TRDV1 and TRDJ1; D is uncertain. Between the trimmed V and J ends, which lost 2 bases and 3 bases, there was a span of 16 bases. Germline CDR1 and CDR2: TSWWSYY and QGS. CDR3 length: 16 amino acids. The CDR3 DNA is TGTGCTCTTGGGGAAAAGCCCACTGAGGGGTCCGATAAACTCATCTTT. It is translated as CALGEKPTEGSDKLIF.

This clone counts as medium-sized. Other nucleotide sequences in the sample specify the same CDR3. This chain links TRDV2 with TRDJ3, with 9 bases aligning to TRDD3. CDR1 and CDR2 (germline): GEAIGNYY, EKD. The CDR3 is 23 residues long. Unmatched junction bases numbered 20, after V lost 3 bases and J lost 0 bases. CDR3 in DNA: TGTGCCTGTGACGCCTTACTGGGGGACAGAGAGGAGGGGAGCTCCTGGGACACCCGACAGATGTTTTTC. As protein: CACDALLGDREEGSSWDTRQMFF.

This clone was counted between two and nine times. The V call is TRDV2, the J call TRDJ1, with 8 bases fitting TRDD3. The CDR3 loop spans 17 amino acids. V shed 0 bases and J 0 bases; nucleotides not matched to a gene: 8. CDR1 and CDR2 from the germline V gene are GEAIGNYY and EKD. The CDR3 loop reads CACDTVGGGSYTDKLIF. The CDR3 coding sequence is TGTGCCTGTGACACCGTGGGTGGGGGATCGTACACCGATAAACTCATCTTT.